This T cell receptor (beta chain) stems from a study of blood T cell repertoires in COVID-19. The protocol was immunoSEQ multiplex PCR, while the TCRdb copy is restricted to in-frame clones and leaves out a portion. This sample carries some 53,000 clones, roughly 89% of them seen once, and the ten largest clones take approximately 4.9%. Trimming pared 7 bases from V and 7 bases from J, leaving 20 bases between. Germline CDR1 is MNHEY and CDR2 is SVGAGI. The CDR3 totals 14 residues. V gene TRBV6-5 combines with J gene TRBJ2-7, with a weak D call TRBD2 (5 bases). The source material was peripheral blood. The receptor's source is a man aged 55-75 years with active COVID-19. The CDR3 bases are TGTGCCAGCATTCCGTCGGGAAGGGAGCAGGAGCAGTACTTC. Encoded protein: CASIPSGREQEQYF.